The 12 T cell receptor beta chains below come from one sample, sequenced in a study of OX40 agonist ivuxolimab in advanced cancers. Method: immunoSEQ multiplex PCR; TCRdb's copy keeps in-frame clones and lacks some. In the table there are about 69,000 clones, 80% to 85% of which are singletons. The sample consisted of CD4+ or CD8+ T cells sorted from blood, taken in a trial of the OX40 agonist ivuxolimab. The receptors here all came from an adult with an advanced solid tumor such as melanoma, head and neck, liver or kidney cancer.

The V call is TRBV2, the J call TRBJ2-6; D call uncertain. CDR1 SNHLY and CDR2 FYNNEI come from the germline V gene. CDR3 size: 16 residues. V was trimmed by 3 bases and J by 0 bases, leaving 9 bases between them. The CDR3 bases are TGTGCCAGCAGTGACCCCTACCGCTCTGGGGCCAACGTCCTGACTTTC. Its translation: CASSDPYRSGANVLTF.

V gene TRBV9 combines with J gene TRBJ1-5; TRBD1 aligns across 8 bases. Germline loops: CDR1 SGDLS, CDR2 YYNGEE. J was trimmed by 4 bases and V by 4 bases; bases with no gene match: 7. The length of the CDR3 is 15 residues. CDR3 bases: TGTGCCAGCAGCCCAACAGGGGGGGGGAATCAGCCCCAGCATTTT. Translated, it gives CASSPTGGGNQPQHF. Combining the CDR3 with reference TRBV9 and TRBJ1-5 gives the whole variable domain DSGVTQTPKHLITATGQRVTLRCSPRSGDLSVYWYQQSLDQGLQFLIQYYNGEERAKGNILERFSAQQFPDLHSELNLSSLELGDSALYFCASSPTGGGNQPQHFGDGTRLSIL.

V gene TRBV5-5 combines with J gene TRBJ1-5; D unclear. Germline CDR1 SGHKS, CDR2 YYEKEE (reference sequence). Between the trimmed V and J ends, which lost 4 bases and 7 bases, there was a span of 12 bases. This CDR3 comprises 13 residues. The chain's CDR3 is CASSAIDGQPQHF. In DNA, the CDR3 is TGTGCCAGCAGCGCCATAGACGGCCAGCCCCAGCATTTT. Variable domain in full (rest from reference TRBV5-5 and TRBJ1-5): DAGVTQSPTHLIKTRGQQVTLRCSPISGHKSVSWYQQVLGQGPQFIFQYYEKEERGRGNFPDRFSARQFPNYSSELNVNALLLGDSALYLCASSAIDGQPQHFGDGTRLSIL.

This chain joins TRBV9 and TRBJ1-2, with TRBD1 identical over 8 bases. The V and J ends lost 0 bases and 4 bases, in that order; junction bases with no gene match: 14. The CDR3 extends over 18 amino acids. CDR1 is SGDLS and CDR2 is YYNGEE in the germline V gene. The CDR3 region is CASSVAVLQGASSYGYTF. The CDR3 DNA follows: TGTGCCAGCAGCGTAGCGGTATTGCAGGGGGCGAGCTCCTATGGCTACACCTTC.

The chain uses TRBV2 and TRBJ2-3, with TRBD2 as a possible D gene (6 bases). V was clipped by 5 bases and J by 4 bases, with 10 bases between them. Germline values: CDR1 SNHLY, CDR2 FYNNEI. CDR3 size: 13 residues. For the CDR3, the DNA is TGTGCCAGCAGTTGGACTAATTCAGATACGCAGTATTTT. Translated: CASSWTNSDTQYF.

The chain combines TRBV30 with TRBJ2-5; 10 nucleotides line up with TRBD2. Per the germline V gene, CDR1 is GTSNPN and CDR2 is SVGIG (reference sequence). With 3 bases clipped from V and 3 bases from J, the junction kept 7 bases outside the gene matches. The CDR3 is made up of 15 amino acids. The CDR3 bases are TGTGCCTGGAGCACAACTAGCGGGATGGAAGAGACCCAGTACTTC. Translating gives CAWSTTSGMEETQYF.

The chain combines TRBV5-1 with TRBJ1-4; D is ambiguous. The V end was cut by 7 bases, the J end by 0 bases, with 13 bases between. The length of the CDR3 is 15 residues. Germline CDR1 SGHRS, CDR2 YFSETQ. CDR3 in DNA: TGCGCCAGCTCACCCCAGAGCGCAACTAATGAAAAACTGTTTTTT. Translating gives CASSPQSATNEKLFF. Drawing the rest from reference TRBV5-1 and TRBJ1-4, the complete variable domain is KAGVTQTPRYLIKTRGQQVTLSCSPISGHRSVSWYQQTPGQGLQFLFEYFSETQRNKGNFPGRFSGRQFSNSRSEMNVSTLELGDSALYLCASSPQSATNEKLFFGSGTQLSVL.

This sequence joins TRBV18 and TRBJ2-5; TRBD2 matches at 10 bases. This CDR3 comprises 17 residues. Unmatched junction bases numbered 7, after V lost 1 base and J lost 2 bases. The V gene's germline CDR1 is KGHSH and CDR2 LQKENI. CDR3 bases: TGTGCCAGCTCACCACTAGTAACTAGCGGGAAGCAAGAGACCCAGTACTTC. Its translation: CASSPLVTSGKQETQYF.

V usage is TRBV7-2 and J usage is TRBJ2-1, with unresolved D. This CDR3 has 13 amino acids. Germline V gene data show CDR1 as SGHTA and CDR2 as FQGNSA. The ends were cut back, 2 bases at V and 1 base at J, with 3 bases in the middle. The CDR3: CASSLTSYNEQFF. The CDR3 nucleotides are TGTGCCAGCAGCTTAACTTCCTACAATGAGCAGTTCTTC.

The chain links TRBV30 to TRBJ2-7; weak D call: TRBD2 (5 bases). The CDR3 sequence is 11 residues long. Germline lookup yields CDR1 GTSNPN and CDR2 SVGIG (reference sequence). V was trimmed by 3 bases and J by 3 bases, leaving 6 bases between them. CDR3 sequence: CAWSDYYEQYF. In DNA form, the CDR3 reads TGTGCCTGGAGCGACTACTACGAGCAGTACTTC.

The chain combines TRBV6-5 with TRBJ1-2; 7 nucleotides agree with TRBD1. Germline loops: CDR1 MNHEY, CDR2 SVGAGI. Trimming cost V 6 bases and J 7 bases; bases outside gene matches: 8. This CDR3 is 13 amino acids long. In DNA, the CDR3 is TGTGCCAGCAGCGAAGGAGGGGGCCGTGGCTACACCTTC. Its translation: CASSEGGGRGYTF.

This chain connects TRBV5-1 to TRBJ2-7; D is undetermined. V gave up 4 bases and J gave up 5 bases, with 16 bases separating them. CDR1 is SGHRS, CDR2 YFSETQ, per germline. The CDR3 spans 14 residues. The chain's CDR3 is CASSLDELSNEQYF. The CDR3 region has the DNA TGCGCCAGCAGCCTAGACGAGCTTTCCAACGAGCAGTACTTC.